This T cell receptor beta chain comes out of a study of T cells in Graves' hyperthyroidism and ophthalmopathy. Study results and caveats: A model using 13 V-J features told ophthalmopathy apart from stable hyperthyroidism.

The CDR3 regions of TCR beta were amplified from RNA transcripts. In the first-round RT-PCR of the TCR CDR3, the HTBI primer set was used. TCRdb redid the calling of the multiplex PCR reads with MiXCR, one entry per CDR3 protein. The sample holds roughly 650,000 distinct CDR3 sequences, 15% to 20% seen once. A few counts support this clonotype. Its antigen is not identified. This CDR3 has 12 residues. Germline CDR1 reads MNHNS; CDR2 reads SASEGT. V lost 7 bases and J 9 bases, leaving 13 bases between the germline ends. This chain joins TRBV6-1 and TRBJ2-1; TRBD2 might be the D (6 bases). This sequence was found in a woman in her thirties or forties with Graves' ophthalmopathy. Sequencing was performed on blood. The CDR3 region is CASTGGWFEQFF. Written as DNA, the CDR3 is TGTGCCAGCACCGGAGGGTGGTTTGAGCAGTTCTTC.